Listed here is a single T cell receptor (beta chain). The antigen remains unidentified. The length of the CDR3 is 14 residues. Germline CDR1 and CDR2: SGHAT and FQNNGV. The V and J ends lost 5 bases and 2 bases respectively, with 7 bases between them. The data are from a study of T cell responses to AZD1222 COVID-19 vaccine. Study results and caveats: Just six people given AZD1222 tested seropositive at baseline. Unmutated regions of variants are reportedly targeted by nearly half of spike-specific TCRs.

Profiling relied on immunoSEQ multiplex PCR, and the TCRdb table lists in-frame clones only, not all of them. There are around 130,000 clones in the sample; 85% to 90% occur only once, and about 12% lies in the top ten. The sequence came from an adult in good health. The material was peripheral blood, obtained on day 0 of AZD1222 vaccination. The chain carries TRBV11-2 and TRBJ2-6; a weak D match, TRBD1 (5 bases). CDR3 loop: CASSIGAGANVLTF. CDR3 DNA sequence: TGTGCCAGCAGCATAGGGGCTGGGGCCAACGTCCTGACTTTC.